Below, 2 T cell receptor beta chains from the same sample are listed, as sequenced in a study of CD8 T cells in Susac syndrome. The RNA input was roughly 0.45 to 1 ug, and it was reverse transcribed with random hexamers. Via MiXCR, TCRdb re-called the immunoSEQ multiplex PCR reads, giving one row per CDR3 protein. The sample carries about 210,000 distinct CDR3 sequences, about 94% recorded once. What was sequenced was CD4+ T cells from PBMCs. All receptors derive from a human donor with Susac syndrome.

This clonotype has a single count. The CDR3 region is CASSSEGYNTEAFF. DNA for the CDR3: TGTGCCAGCAGCTCCGAAGGGTATAACACTGAAGCTTTCTTT. The chain carries TRBV7-3 and TRBJ1-1; unclear D gene. CDR3 length equals 14 residues. The V end was cut by 4 bases, the J end by 2 bases, with 11 bases between. Looked up from germline, CDR1 is SGHTA and CDR2 is FQGTGA. Supplemented by reference TRBV7-3 and TRBJ1-1, the full variable domain reads GAGVSQTPSNKVTEKGKYVELRCDPISGHTALYWYRQSLGQGPEFLIYFQGTGAADDSGLPNDRFFAVRPEGSVSTLKIQRTERGDSAVYLCASSSEGYNTEAFFGQGTRLTVV.

The chain is built from TRBV7-2 and TRBJ2-1, with D perhaps being TRBD1 or TRBD2 (6 bases each). V was pared by 0 bases and J by 8 bases, with 8 bases between. The CDR3 has 13 residues. Germline lookup yields CDR1 SGHTA and CDR2 FQGNSA. The CDR3 DNA is TGTGCCAGCAGCTTAGCAAGGGGGGATGAGCAGTTCTTC. This sequence encodes CASSLARGDEQFF.